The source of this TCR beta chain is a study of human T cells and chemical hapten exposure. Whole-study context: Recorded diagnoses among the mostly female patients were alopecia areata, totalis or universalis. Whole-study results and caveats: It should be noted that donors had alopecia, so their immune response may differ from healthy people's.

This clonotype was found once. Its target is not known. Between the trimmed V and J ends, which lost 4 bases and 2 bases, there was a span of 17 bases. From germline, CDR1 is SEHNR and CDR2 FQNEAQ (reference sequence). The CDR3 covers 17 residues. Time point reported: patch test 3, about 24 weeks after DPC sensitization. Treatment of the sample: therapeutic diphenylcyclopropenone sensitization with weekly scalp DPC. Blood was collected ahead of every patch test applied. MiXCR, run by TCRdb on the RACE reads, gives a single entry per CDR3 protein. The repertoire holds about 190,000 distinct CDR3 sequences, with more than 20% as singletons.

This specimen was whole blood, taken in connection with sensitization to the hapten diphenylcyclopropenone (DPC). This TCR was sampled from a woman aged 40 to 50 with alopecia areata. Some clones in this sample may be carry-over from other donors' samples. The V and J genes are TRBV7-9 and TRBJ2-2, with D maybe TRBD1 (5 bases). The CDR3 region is CASSSKRGGPNTGELFF. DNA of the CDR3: TGTGCCAGCAGCTCGAAAAGGGGTGGCCCAAACACCGGGGAGCTGTTTTTT.